This T cell receptor beta chain was observed in a study of CD39 and CD103 CD8 tumor-infiltrating T cells. The table came from immunoSEQ multiplex PCR; TCRdb's copy has only in-frame clones and leaves some out. The table shows about 3,400 clones, with approximately 57% occurring only once. Sorted CD3+CD4-CD8+CD45RA- TILs were divided into DN, SP and DP by CD39 and CD103. The germline gives CDR1 PRHDT, CDR2 FYEKMQ (reference sequence). This CDR3 is built from 19 residues. V lost 2 bases and J lost 0, with 17 bases in between. The specimen was CD39- CD103- CD8+ T cells sorted from the tumor. The subset is: CD103-CD39- double-negative CD45RA- CD8 T cells. The receptor was derived from a human donor with head and neck squamous cell carcinoma. The chain couples TRBV13 to TRBJ1-6; maybe TRBD1 (5 bases). The CDR3 sequence: CASSLLKDSPLSYNSPLHF. CDR3 coding DNA: TGTGCCAGCAGCTTATTGAAAGACAGTCCCCTCTCCTATAATTCACCCCTCCACTTT.